A single sample is the source of the 19 T cell receptor beta chains below, sequenced in a study of T cell responses to AZD1222 COVID-19 vaccine. Produced via immunoSEQ multiplex PCR; TCRdb's table is partial and in-frame only. The profile shows about 120,000 clones, about 90% of them singletons. This sample comprised peripheral blood, obtained on day 0 of AZD1222 vaccination. These receptors came from an adult in good health.

The CDR3 here is CASSLDLAGYNEQFF. The CDR3 bases are TGCGCCAGCAGCTTGGATCTAGCGGGGTACAATGAGCAGTTCTTC. The chain joins TRBV5-1 to TRBJ2-1, with 9 bases fitting TRBD2. Germline assignment: CDR1 SGHRS and CDR2 YFSETQ. V lost 0 bases to trimming and J lost 4 bases; unmatched junction nucleotides: 2. The CDR3 spans 15 residues.

The rearrangement uses TRBV6-2 or TRBV6-3 and TRBJ2-7, with TRBD1 matching over 11 bases. Germline V gene data show CDR1 as MNHEY and CDR2 as SVGEGT. V shed 5 bases, J shed 7 bases, and the junction held 7 bases outside the gene matches. The CDR3 runs 14 residues. The CDR3 region is CASSIGQGAREQYF. The CDR3 nucleotides are TGTGCCAGCAGTATCGGACAGGGGGCGCGGGAGCAGTACTTC.

The chain couples TRBV10-1 to TRBJ1-1; D is perhaps TRBD1 (5 bases). Germline loops: CDR1 WNHNN, CDR2 SYGVQD (reference sequence). The V end was cut by 0 bases, the J end by 1 base, with 6 bases between. The CDR3 totals 14 residues. CDR3 residues: CASSESGTNTEAFF. The CDR3 DNA reads as TGCGCCAGCAGTGAGTCGGGGACGAACACTGAAGCTTTCTTT.

The V and J genes are TRBV5-4 and TRBJ2-1; the D is unclear. The ends were cut back, 2 bases at V and 6 bases at J, with 6 bases in the middle. Germline loops: CDR1 SGHNT, CDR2 YYREEE (reference sequence). The CDR3 covers 12 residues. The chain's CDR3 is CASSFAINEQFF. CDR3 in DNA: TGTGCCAGCAGCTTTGCCATCAATGAGCAGTTCTTC. Using reference TRBV5-4 and TRBJ2-1 for the parts outside the CDR3, the full variable domain is ETGVTQSPTHLIKTRGQQVTLRCSSQSGHNTVSWYQQALGQGPQFIFQYYREEENGRGNFPPRFSGLQFPNYSSELNVNALELDDSALYLCASSFAINEQFFGPGTRLTVL.

This clone was detected only once. CDR3: CASSAGTGGNYGYTF. The CDR3, as DNA: TGTGCCAGTAGTGCCGGGACAGGGGGGAACTATGGCTACACCTTC. The V and J genes are TRBV19 and TRBJ1-2; 11 bases are shared with TRBD1. This CDR3 comprises 15 residues. Germline V gene data show CDR1 as LNHDA and CDR2 as SQIVND (reference sequence). V lost 5 bases, J lost 2 bases, and 4 bases stayed unmatched. Complete variable domain (other parts from reference TRBV19 and TRBJ1-2): DGGITQSPKYLFRKEGQNVTLSCEQNLNHDAMYWYRQDPGQGLRLIYYSQIVNDFQKGDIAEGYSVSREKKESFPLTVTSAQKNPTAFYLCASSAGTGGNYGYTFGSGTRLTVV.

This chain uses TRBV27 with TRBJ2-5; 8 nucleotides agree with TRBD2. V shed 3 bases, J shed 6 bases, and the junction held 9 bases outside the gene matches. The CDR3 loop spans 15 amino acids. Germline CDR1 reads MNHEY; CDR2 reads SMNVEV (reference sequence). As DNA, the CDR3 is TGTGCCAGCAGTTTCGGCGGGGGGAGGAGGCAGACCCAGTACTTC. It is translated as CASSFGGGRRQTQYF.

The chain has TRBV20-1 and TRBJ2-7; 13 nucleotides line up with TRBD2. Germline CDR1 reads DFQATT; CDR2 reads SNEGSKA (reference sequence). The junction had 14 bases not matched to a gene; V was cut back by 5 bases and J by 4 bases. This CDR3 is built from 17 residues. The CDR3 bases are TGCAGTGCTGGTGGGACTAGCGGGATCAACAGGGCTTACGAGCAGTACTTC. Translated, it gives CSAGGTSGINRAYEQYF.

V is TRBV30 and J is TRBJ2-7; no reliable D call. Looked up from germline, CDR1 is GTSNPN and CDR2 is SVGIG (reference sequence). Trimming pared 2 bases from V and 4 bases from J, leaving 12 bases between. The CDR3 has 13 residues. In nucleotides, the CDR3 is TGTGCCTGGAGTCTTATCAGTTTTTACGAGCAGTACTTC. Its protein is CAWSLISFYEQYF.

The chain couples TRBV30 to TRBJ1-5; D ambiguous. The CDR3 is 13 amino acids. V was shortened by 2 bases and J by 5 bases, with 10 bases between the two germline ends. From germline, CDR1 is GTSNPN and CDR2 SVGIG (reference sequence). This chain's CDR3 is CAWSSQRDQPQHF. CDR3 nucleotide sequence: TGTGCCTGGAGTTCGCAAAGGGATCAGCCCCAGCATTTT. The variable domain in full, completed from reference TRBV30 and TRBJ1-5, reads SQTIHQWPATLVQPVGSPLSLECTVEGTSNPNLYWYRQAAGRGLQLLFYSVGIGQISSEVPQNLSASRPQDRQFILSSKKLLLSDSGFYLCAWSSQRDQPQHFGDGTRLSIL.

This chain joins TRBV29-1 and TRBJ2-7, with unresolved D. The CDR3 length is 13 residues. Germline CDR1 and CDR2: SQVTM and ANQGSEA. V was pared by 2 bases and J by 6 bases, with 14 bases between. The DNA of the CDR3 is TGCAGCGTTGAACTCTCGACCCCTTCCGAGCAGTACTTC. As protein: CSVELSTPSEQYF.

This rearrangement joins TRBV6-4 to TRBJ1-5; the D gene is possibly TRBD1 (5 bases). The CDR3 totals 19 residues. Germline V gene data show CDR1 as MRHNA and CDR2 as SNTAGT. The V and J ends lost 2 bases and 0 bases respectively, with 20 bases between them. CDR3: CASSDLLTGTIDSNQPQHF. The CDR3 coding sequence is TGTGCCAGCAGTGACCTCCTTACAGGAACTATCGATAGCAATCAGCCCCAGCATTTT.

V is TRBV19 and J is TRBJ2-1; 15 bases agree with TRBD2. The trim removed 4 bases at V and 9 bases at J, leaving 7 bases unmatched. The germline V gene encodes CDR1 LNHDA and CDR2 SQIVND (reference sequence). This CDR3 is 16 amino acids long. Here the CDR3 DNA reads TGTGCCAGTAGTACCAGGACTAGCGGGAGGGCGGGTGAGCAGTTCTTC. The encoded protein is CASSTRTSGRAGEQFF. Complete variable domain (other parts from reference TRBV19 and TRBJ2-1): DGGITQSPKYLFRKEGQNVTLSCEQNLNHDAMYWYRQDPGQGLRLIYYSQIVNDFQKGDIAEGYSVSREKKESFPLTVTSAQKNPTAFYLCASSTRTSGRAGEQFFGPGTRLTVL.

This clone was counted between two and nine times. The chain is built from TRBV6-5 and TRBJ1-5; a possible D gene is TRBD1 (5 bases). V was pared by 0 bases and J by 7 bases, with 10 bases between. The CDR3 has 14 amino acids. Germline V lookup: CDR1 MNHEY, CDR2 SVGAGI. CDR3 loop: CASSYSQGSQPQHF. The CDR3 bases are TGTGCCAGCAGTTACTCTCAGGGAAGCCAGCCCCAGCATTTT.

This clone was counted a few times. The chain is built from TRBV12-3 or TRBV12-4 and TRBJ2-7; D is ambiguous. The CDR3 is made up of 12 amino acids. Trimming cost V 5 bases and J 5 bases, with 10 bases left between them. The CDR3 nucleotides are TGTGCCAGCAGTCGGTCATCGGACGAGCAGTACTTC. This codes for CASSRSSDEQYF.

This sequence joins TRBV5-1 and TRBJ1-3, with D perhaps TRBD1 (6 bases). Per the germline V gene, CDR1 is SGHRS and CDR2 is YFSETQ. The length of the CDR3 is 16 residues. V lost 1 base, J lost 1 base, and 12 bases lay in between. The CDR3 region is CASSLSGGLSGNTIYF. CDR3 nucleotide sequence: TGCGCCAGCAGCTTGTCGGGGGGCTTATCTGGAAACACCATATATTTT.

This clone was recorded a few times. J is TRBJ2-7 and V is TRBV3-1 (or the pseudogene TRBV3-2); a weak D match, TRBD2 (6 bases). Germline V gene lookup returns CDR1 LGHDT and CDR2 YNNKEL (reference sequence). Trimming removed 0 bases at V and 5 bases at J, with 8 bases between. The CDR3 runs to 13 residues. The CDR3 sequence: CASSQESSDEQYF. CDR3 nucleotide sequence: TGTGCCAGCAGCCAAGAGTCTAGCGACGAGCAGTACTTC.

V usage is TRBV5-1 and J usage is TRBJ1-1, with TRBD1 as a possible D gene (6 bases). The CDR3 length is 14 residues. Trimming cost V 4 bases and J 0 bases, with 10 bases left between them. In germline, CDR1 is SGHRS, CDR2 YFSETQ. CDR3 region: CASSQGSMNTEAFF. For the CDR3, the DNA is TGCGCCAGCAGCCAGGGGTCGATGAACACTGAAGCTTTCTTT. Supplemented by reference TRBV5-1 and TRBJ1-1, the full variable domain reads KAGVTQTPRYLIKTRGQQVTLSCSPISGHRSVSWYQQTPGQGLQFLFEYFSETQRNKGNFPGRFSGRQFSNSRSEMNVSTLELGDSALYLCASSQGSMNTEAFFGQGTRLTVV.

This clone was detected only a few times. The chain links TRBV9 to TRBJ1-1, with 7 bases fitting TRBD1. Germline CDR1 is SGDLS and CDR2 is YYNGEE. J gave up 5 bases and V 4 bases, and 8 bases lay outside the gene matches. This CDR3 spans 14 amino acids. For the CDR3, the DNA is TGTGCCAGCAGCCCAACGACAGGGAGGACTGAAGCTTTCTTT. It yields the protein CASSPTTGRTEAFF.

The chain carries TRBV5-5 and TRBJ1-2; 10 bases match TRBD1. V was clipped by 5 bases and J by 3 bases; unmatched bases: 13. In germline, CDR1 is SGHKS, CDR2 YYEKEE (reference sequence). The CDR3 sequence is 17 residues long. The CDR3: CASSSTGTGEIDYGYTF. In DNA, the CDR3 is TGTGCCAGCAGTAGTACCGGGACAGGGGAAATAGACTATGGCTACACCTTC.